A selection of T cell receptor beta chains follows, all from one sample in a study of blood T cell repertoires in COVID-19. Clones were sequenced by immunoSEQ multiplex PCR, and TCRdb holds only the in-frame ones, with some missing. This repertoire shows over 85,000 clones, 60% to 80% found once; its top ten account for under 20%. Source material: peripheral blood. Receptors were obtained from a woman of 80 years or more with active or convalescent COVID-19. The CDR3 runs from the conserved cysteine through the conserved F or W. D genes are given only for firm matches. Expanded clones get a size class; other rows say once, few or many, or leave the size out.

TRBJ2-2 | - | once | TRBV3-1/TRBV3-2 | CASSHDRPNTGELFF | TGTGCCAGCAGCCATGACAGACCGAACACCGGGGAGCTGTTTTTT
TRBJ1-1 | - | - | TRBV12-3/TRBV12-4 | CASSIVAPAEAFF | TGTGCCAGCAGTATAGTAGCGCCGGCTGAAGCTTTCTTT
TRBJ1-5 | - | few | TRBV5-5 | CASSLDSGGRGGQPQHF | TGTGCCAGCAGCTTGGACTCGGGGGGCAGGGGCGGGCAGCCCCAGCATTTT
TRBJ2-7 | - | - | TRBV27 | CASRWNTGYEQYF | TGTGCCAGCAGATGGAACACAGGGTACGAGCAGTACTTC
TRBJ2-7 | TRBD1 | - | TRBV5-1 | CASSRGQGRAYEQYF | TGCGCCAGCAGTAGAGGACAGGGGAGAGCCTACGAGCAGTACTTC
TRBJ1-4 | - | - | TRBV9 | CASSANLRGLLFF | TGTGCCAGCAGCGCCAATCTCAGGGGATTACTGTTTTTT
TRBJ1-3 | - | - | TRBV5-1 | CASSLDTGRNTIYF | TGCGCCAGCAGCTTGGACACGGGTCGGAACACCATATATTTT
TRBJ2-1 | - | - | TRBV5-6 | CASSYGIYNEQFF | TGTGCCAGCAGTTACGGGATCTACAATGAGCAGTTCTTC
TRBJ1-1 | - | - | TRBV5-1 | CASSLGGNTEAFF | TGCGCCAGCAGCTTGGGAGGGAATACTGAAGCTTTCTTT
TRBJ1-3 | TRBD1 | - | TRBV3-1/TRBV3-2 | CASSQGITGGPGNTIYF | TGTGCCAGCAGCCAAGGGATTACAGGGGGCCCTGGAAACACCATATATTTT